The present T cell receptor beta chain was sequenced within a study of T cell responses to AZD1222 COVID-19 vaccine. Germline CDR1 is MGHDK and CDR2 is SYGVNS. Trimming at V came to 2 bases and at J to 2 bases, leaving 11 bases not matched to a gene. The CDR3 extends over 17 amino acids. Repertoires were generated with immunoSEQ multiplex PCR, while TCRdb's copy carries only in-frame clones and drops some. This sample has roughly 60,000 clones, with about 90% found just once. This TCR derives from an adult in good health. The chain combines TRBV25-1 with TRBJ1-1; 7 positions match TRBD1. The source was peripheral blood, collected on day 0 of AZD1222 vaccination. CDR3 coding DNA: TGTGCCAGCAGTGAAAAGGTGACAGGGAACCTAAACACTGAAGCTTTCTTT. Translating it yields CASSEKVTGNLNTEAFF.